This T cell receptor beta chain is drawn from a study of Graves' ophthalmopathy and Graves' hyperthyroidism. Enrolled hyperthyroidism patients had a new diagnosis, a duration under 2 months, and an age of 18 to 65. Enrollment excluded any patients with other autoimmune diseases, uncontrolled infections, pregnancy or lactation. Amplified TCR beta CDR3 regions were obtained using RNA transcripts as template. An initial RT-PCR round employing HTBI primers preceded a second-round multiplex PCR. TCRdb called the multiplex PCR reads again in MiXCR, with one record for every CDR3 protein. The table has 500,000 to 600,000 distinct CDR3 sequences, 35% to 40% seen once; the top ten hold approximately 4.1%. Germline V gives CDR1 SGHVS, CDR2 FNYEAQ. J gave up 7 bases and V 4 bases, and 6 bases lay outside the gene matches. The length of the CDR3 is 14 residues.

The chain carries TRBV7-6 and TRBJ2-7; 11 nucleotides agree with TRBD2. This sequence originates from an adult man with Graves' hyperthyroidism. The specimen sequenced was peripheral blood or thyroid tissue (not recorded which). CDR3 in amino acids: CASSSLAGVNEQYF. CDR3 nucleotides: TGTGCCAGCAGCTCACTAGCGGGAGTCAATGAGCAGTACTTC.